This TCR beta chain was sequenced for a study of shared clonotypes between healthy human individuals. The assay was carried out at the deep level. Per the original data handling: ImmunoSEQ junction-only sequences lacked quality scores, so their filtering differed. Clones were sequenced by immunoSEQ multiplex PCR, and TCRdb holds only the in-frame ones, with some missing. For V, J and clone size, that table is used; D and trimming come from the DNA. The table has about 610,000 clones, more than 95% seen once. This clone appeared a few times. This clonotype was sampled from a woman between 25 and 40 years old in good health. The sequencing sample was made of naive CD4+ T cells sorted from blood. Subset of the sample: CD45RA+ positively selected.

CDR3 nucleotide sequence: TGCGCCAGCAGCTTGGAACCCGGGCAGCCCCAGCATTTT. Its protein product is CASSLEPGQPQHF. The rearrangement links TRBV5-1 to TRBJ1-5, with D hard to call. Germline loops: CDR1 SGHRS, CDR2 YFSETQ. V dropped 0 bases and J dropped 7 bases, with 8 bases sitting between them. This CDR3 is built from 13 residues.